The clone carrying this TCR beta chain was seen a few times. This sample is part of a study of T-cell reconstitution after alpha-beta-depleted transplantation in children. The CDR3 sequence is 16 residues long. V shed 5 bases and J shed 6 bases, with 19 bases lying between them. Germline V lookup: CDR1 SEHNR, CDR2 FQNEAQ (reference sequence). This sample's TCRbeta library carried unique molecular identifier barcodes. TCRdb reprocessed the PCR reads with MiXCR, giving one entry per CDR3 protein. The sample has 380,000 or so distinct CDR3 sequences, about an eighth seen once. The source material was PBMCs, sampled from the stem cell graft. This chain connects TRBV7-9 to TRBJ2-2; weak D call: TRBD2 (5 bases). The clonotype was recovered from a human donor who donated a stem cell graft to a child with Fanconi anemia. The CDR3 region is CASSPQTGNLAGELFF. CDR3 DNA sequence: TGTGCCAGCAGCCCCCAGACCGGGAATTTGGCCGGGGAGCTGTTTTTT.